This TCR beta chain was captured in a study of T-cell reconstitution after alpha-beta-depleted transplantation in children. The length of the CDR3 is 14 residues. Deletions cut 1 base from V and 5 bases from J, with 11 bases between. CDR1 is SGHVS and CDR2 is FNYEAQ in the germline V gene. Using unique molecular identifiers, the investigators prepared the TCRbeta library. TCRdb analysed the PCR reads with MiXCR anew, one entry per CDR3 protein. The profile shows about 870,000 distinct CDR3 sequences, roughly 15% of them singletons. This clonotype was recorded a few times. The sample consisted of PBMCs, mostly from graft donor cells, taken 360 days after TCRalphabeta/CD19-depleted stem cell transplant. This clonotype was obtained from a male patient under 18 who had a stem cell transplant for acute lymphoblastic leukemia, so the T cells may come from the graft donor. This chain joins TRBV7-6 and TRBJ1-2; no firm D call. The CDR3 coding sequence is TGTGCCAGCAGCTTAGAGGATGGACCTTATGGCTACACCTTC. Protein sequence: CASSLEDGPYGYTF. The variable domain in full, with the rest retrieved from reference TRBV7-6 and TRBJ1-2, is GAGVSQSPRYKVTKRGQDVALRCDPISGHVSLYWYRQALGQGPEFLTYFNYEAQQDKSGLPNDRFSAERPEGSISTLTIQRTEQRDSAMYRCASSLEDGPYGYTFGSGTRLTVV.